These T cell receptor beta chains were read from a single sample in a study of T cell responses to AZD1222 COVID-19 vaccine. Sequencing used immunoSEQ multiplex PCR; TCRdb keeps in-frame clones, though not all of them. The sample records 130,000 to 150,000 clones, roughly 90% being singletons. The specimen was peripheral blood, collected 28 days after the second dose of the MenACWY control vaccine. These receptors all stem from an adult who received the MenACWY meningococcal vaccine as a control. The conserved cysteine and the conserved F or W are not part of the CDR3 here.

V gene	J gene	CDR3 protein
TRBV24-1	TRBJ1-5	ATSDAPSTGKNQPQH
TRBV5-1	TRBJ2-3	ASSLGGWGSTDTQY
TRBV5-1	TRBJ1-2	ASSGGATYGYT
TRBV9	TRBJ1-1	ASSVAGANTEAF
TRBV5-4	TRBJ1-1	ASSFARAQNTEAF
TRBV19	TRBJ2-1	ASSGLHGRHNEQF
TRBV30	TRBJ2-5	AWSNLKQETQY
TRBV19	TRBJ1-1	ASSIDQVAGTVTEAF
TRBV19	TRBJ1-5	ASSIDQGGYQPQH
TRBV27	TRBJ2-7	ASSLAGLGRGYEQY
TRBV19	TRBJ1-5	ASSIPGVGQPQH
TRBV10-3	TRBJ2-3	AIGGNTDTQY
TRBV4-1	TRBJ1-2	ASSHPDRFFNYGYT
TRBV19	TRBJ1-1	ASSIDAREVNTEAF
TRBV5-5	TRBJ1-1	ASSGVGGATEAF
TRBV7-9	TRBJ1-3	ASSLTATGNTIY
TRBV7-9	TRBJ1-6	ASSLAPRSPLH
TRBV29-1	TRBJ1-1	SVDGTGVLNTEAF
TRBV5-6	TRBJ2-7	ASRPTGGPTGEQY
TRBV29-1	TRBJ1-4	SARDGNEKLF